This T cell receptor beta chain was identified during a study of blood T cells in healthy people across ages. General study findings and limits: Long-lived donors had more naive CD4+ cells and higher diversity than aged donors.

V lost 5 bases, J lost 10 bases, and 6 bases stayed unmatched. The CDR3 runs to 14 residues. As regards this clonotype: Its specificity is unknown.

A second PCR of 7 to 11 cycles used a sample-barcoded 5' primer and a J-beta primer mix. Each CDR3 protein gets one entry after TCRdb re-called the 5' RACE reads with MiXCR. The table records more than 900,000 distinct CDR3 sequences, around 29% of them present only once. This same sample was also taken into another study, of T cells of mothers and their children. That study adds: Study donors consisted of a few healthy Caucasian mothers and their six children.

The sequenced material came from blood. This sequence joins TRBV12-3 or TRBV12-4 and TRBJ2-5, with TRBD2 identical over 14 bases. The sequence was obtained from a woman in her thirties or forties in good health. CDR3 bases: TGTGCCAGCAGTACCCTGACTAGCGGGGGGGACCAGTACTTC. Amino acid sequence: CASSTLTSGGDQYF.